These T cell receptor beta chains were read from a single sample in a study of blood T cell repertoires in COVID-19. Sequencing used immunoSEQ multiplex PCR; TCRdb keeps in-frame clones, though not all of them. Altogether 20,000 to 25,000 clones are present, about 89% being singletons, with the ten largest covering around 8.9%. Sequenced: peripheral blood. The receptors were sampled from a man aged 65 to 79 with acute or convalescent COVID-19. Each CDR3 is given with its conserved first and last residue. The D gene is left open where the match is weak. Size tells how often a clone was seen (once, few, many) or the class of an expanded clone, and some rows leave it out.

clone_size: few
v_call: TRBV19
d_call: NA
j_call: TRBJ1-2
cdr3_nt: TGTGCCAGTAGCCCCCTGGGGGGAAACGGCTACACCTTC
cdr3_aa: CASSPLGGNGYTF

clone_size: NA
v_call: TRBV27
d_call: NA
j_call: TRBJ1-5
cdr3_nt: TGTGCCAGCAGTTTTAGTCTCGGCGGCGAGACGCCCCAGCATTTT
cdr3_aa: CASSFSLGGETPQHF

clone_size: NA
v_call: TRBV29-1
d_call: TRBD1
j_call: TRBJ2-7
cdr3_nt: TGCAGCGCCACGAGGACAGGGTCGGTAGGGCACGAGCAGTACTTC
cdr3_aa: CSATRTGSVGHEQYF

clone_size: once
v_call: TRBV6-5
d_call: TRBD1
j_call: TRBJ1-6
cdr3_nt: TGTGCCAGCAGGCGGGACAGGGCCGGTTCACCCCTCCACTTT
cdr3_aa: CASRRDRAGSPLHF

clone_size: NA
v_call: TRBV7-9
d_call: TRBD2
j_call: TRBJ2-3
cdr3_nt: TGTGCCAGCAGCTTATTTAGCGGGGGGAACACAGATACGCAGTATTTT
cdr3_aa: CASSLFSGGNTDTQYF

clone_size: NA
v_call: TRBV9
d_call: NA
j_call: TRBJ1-1
cdr3_nt: TGTGCCAGCAGCGCGGACACCGTAGGAACTGAAGCTTTCTTT
cdr3_aa: CASSADTVGTEAFF

clone_size: NA
v_call: TRBV3-1/TRBV3-2
d_call: NA
j_call: TRBJ2-7
cdr3_nt: TGTGCCAGCAGCCAAGATCGGAGGAACCCCTACGAGCAGTACTTC
cdr3_aa: CASSQDRRNPYEQYF

clone_size: NA
v_call: TRBV19
d_call: NA
j_call: TRBJ1-2
cdr3_nt: TGTGCCAGTAGAATCGACAGAGATGGCTACACCTTC
cdr3_aa: CASRIDRDGYTF

clone_size: NA
v_call: TRBV12-3/TRBV12-4
d_call: NA
j_call: TRBJ1-6
cdr3_nt: TGTGCCAGCACCCCGGGCTATAATTCACCCCTCCACTTT
cdr3_aa: CASTPGYNSPLHF

clone_size: NA
v_call: TRBV15
d_call: TRBD1
j_call: TRBJ1-1
cdr3_nt: TGTGCCACCAGCCATTTTCGACAGGGTGTCGACACTGAAGCTTTCTTT
cdr3_aa: CATSHFRQGVDTEAFF

clone_size: once
v_call: TRBV5-5
d_call: NA
j_call: TRBJ2-7
cdr3_nt: TGTGCCAGCAGCTTGGCCCCAGGGTTAAACTACTACGAGCAGTACTTC
cdr3_aa: CASSLAPGLNYYEQYF

clone_size: NA
v_call: TRBV12-3/TRBV12-4
d_call: TRBD1
j_call: TRBJ1-4
cdr3_nt: TGTGCCAGCAGTTACCGGGACAGGGGACAACTGTTTTTT
cdr3_aa: CASSYRDRGQLFF

clone_size: NA
v_call: TRBV9
d_call: TRBD2
j_call: TRBJ2-7
cdr3_nt: TGTGCCAGCAGCGTAGGGCCTAGCGGGAGGCTGACGAACGAGCAGTACTTC
cdr3_aa: CASSVGPSGRLTNEQYF

clone_size: NA
v_call: TRBV5-1
d_call: NA
j_call: TRBJ1-4
cdr3_nt: TGCGCCAGCAGCTTGGTGGACAGCCAAAACGGAAAACTGTTTTTT
cdr3_aa: CASSLVDSQNGKLFF

clone_size: NA
v_call: TRBV24-1
d_call: NA
j_call: TRBJ2-3
cdr3_nt: TGTGCCACCTCTTTTGGGACTAGCACAGATACGCAGTATTTT
cdr3_aa: CATSFGTSTDTQYF

clone_size: medium-sized
v_call: TRBV6-1
d_call: NA
j_call: TRBJ2-7
cdr3_nt: TGTGCCAGCAGTGAAGGGACTGCCCCCTACGAGCAGTACTTC
cdr3_aa: CASSEGTAPYEQYF

clone_size: NA
v_call: TRBV3-1/TRBV3-2
d_call: NA
j_call: TRBJ1-1
cdr3_nt: TGTGCCAGCAGCCAATGGGGCAGGAGAAGATTTAACACTGAAGCTTTCTTT
cdr3_aa: CASSQWGRRRFNTEAFF

clone_size: NA
v_call: TRBV6-6
d_call: NA
j_call: TRBJ2-1
cdr3_nt: TGTGCCAGCAGTTATCACGCAAGTAGCTCCTACAATGAGCAGTTCTTC
cdr3_aa: CASSYHASSSYNEQFF

clone_size: NA
v_call: TRBV5-6
d_call: TRBD2
j_call: TRBJ2-1
cdr3_nt: TGTGCCAGCAGCCGACTAGCGGGAGAACGCAATGAGCAGTTCTTC
cdr3_aa: CASSRLAGERNEQFF

clone_size: NA
v_call: TRBV27
d_call: TRBD2
j_call: TRBJ2-7
cdr3_nt: TGTGCCAGCAGAGCAGGGCTAGCGGGGAGCCCGAGCTACGAGCAGTACTTC
cdr3_aa: CASRAGLAGSPSYEQYF

clone_size: NA
v_call: TRBV27
d_call: TRBD1
j_call: TRBJ1-2
cdr3_nt: TGTGCCAGCCGATCGGACAGGGCCTATGGCTACACCTTC
cdr3_aa: CASRSDRAYGYTF

clone_size: few
v_call: TRBV2
d_call: NA
j_call: TRBJ2-2
cdr3_nt: TGTGCCAGCAGTGCCCTTATGAACACCGGGGAGCTGTTTTTT
cdr3_aa: CASSALMNTGELFF

clone_size: once
v_call: TRBV2
d_call: TRBD2
j_call: TRBJ2-3
cdr3_nt: TGTGCCAGCAGTGAAACTAGCGGACACACAGATACGCAGTATTTT
cdr3_aa: CASSETSGHTDTQYF

clone_size: NA
v_call: TRBV7-9
d_call: NA
j_call: TRBJ2-1
cdr3_nt: TGTGCCAGCGGACTTTCCGGGAATGAGCAGTTCTTC
cdr3_aa: CASGLSGNEQFF

clone_size: NA
v_call: TRBV7-6
d_call: NA
j_call: TRBJ2-3
cdr3_nt: TGTGCCAGCAGCTTATCTGGGGGGAGCACAGATACGCAGTATTTT
cdr3_aa: CASSLSGGSTDTQYF

clone_size: NA
v_call: TRBV14
d_call: TRBD2
j_call: TRBJ2-5
cdr3_nt: TGTGCCAGCAGCTCCCTTTTCCGGGGGGTACGAGAGACCCAGTACTTC
cdr3_aa: CASSSLFRGVRETQYF

clone_size: NA
v_call: TRBV21-1
d_call: NA
j_call: TRBJ2-5
cdr3_nt: TGTGCCAGCAGCAAAGCGAGGGAGGAGTACCAAGAGACCCAGTACTTC
cdr3_aa: CASSKAREEYQETQYF

clone_size: once
v_call: TRBV2
d_call: TRBD1
j_call: TRBJ2-2
cdr3_nt: TGTGCCAGCAGTGGGACAGGGACGGCCGGGGAGCTGTTTTTT
cdr3_aa: CASSGTGTAGELFF

clone_size: NA
v_call: TRBV28
d_call: TRBD1
j_call: TRBJ1-5
cdr3_nt: TGTGCCAGCAGTACGCCATTCGGACAGGGAACTTGGGGTCAGCCCCAGCATTTT
cdr3_aa: CASSTPFGQGTWGQPQHF

clone_size: NA
v_call: TRBV6-2/TRBV6-3
d_call: TRBD1
j_call: TRBJ1-4
cdr3_nt: TGTGCCAGCAGTGATGGACAGGGGGCGAATGCGGAAAAACTGTTTTTT
cdr3_aa: CASSDGQGANAEKLFF

clone_size: NA
v_call: TRBV3-1/TRBV3-2
d_call: NA
j_call: TRBJ1-1
cdr3_nt: TGTGCCAGCAGCCAAGATCAGCGGAGGTACACTGAAGCTTTCTTT
cdr3_aa: CASSQDQRRYTEAFF

clone_size: NA
v_call: TRBV28
d_call: NA
j_call: TRBJ1-2
cdr3_nt: TGTGCCAGCAGTTTAAGGGGAAACTATGGCTACACCTTC
cdr3_aa: CASSLRGNYGYTF

clone_size: NA
v_call: TRBV5-1
d_call: TRBD2
j_call: TRBJ2-2
cdr3_nt: TGCGCCAGCAGCGAAAGACTAGCGGGAGACACCGGGGAGCTGTTTTTT
cdr3_aa: CASSERLAGDTGELFF

clone_size: once
v_call: TRBV29-1
d_call: NA
j_call: TRBJ2-2
cdr3_nt: TGCAGCGTCAGTTTTGGACAGTCAAGGGGGACCGGGGAGCTGTTTTTT
cdr3_aa: CSVSFGQSRGTGELFF

clone_size: once
v_call: TRBV6-1
d_call: TRBD2
j_call: TRBJ2-5
cdr3_nt: TGTGCCAGCAGTGAAGCGCCTAGCGGGAGCGGGGGGGATGGAACCCAGTACTTC
cdr3_aa: CASSEAPSGSGGDGTQYF

clone_size: NA
v_call: TRBV3-1/TRBV3-2
d_call: TRBD1
j_call: TRBJ2-2
cdr3_nt: TGTGCCAGCAGCACCGGGACAGGGGACACCGGGGAGCTGTTTTTT
cdr3_aa: CASSTGTGDTGELFF

clone_size: NA
v_call: TRBV19
d_call: NA
j_call: TRBJ1-5
cdr3_nt: TGTGCCAGTGGGCTAAATCAGCCCCAGCATTTT
cdr3_aa: CASGLNQPQHF

clone_size: NA
v_call: TRBV4-2
d_call: NA
j_call: TRBJ2-3
cdr3_nt: TGTGCCAGCAGCCGTGGGGTGGTGGGGGCGGGCACAGATACGCAGTATTTT
cdr3_aa: CASSRGVVGAGTDTQYF

clone_size: NA
v_call: TRBV5-4
d_call: TRBD1
j_call: TRBJ1-3
cdr3_nt: TGTGCCAGCAGCTTGGGACAGGGGGCTGGAAACACCATATATTTT
cdr3_aa: CASSLGQGAGNTIYF

clone_size: once
v_call: TRBV19
d_call: NA
j_call: TRBJ2-2
cdr3_nt: TGTGCCAGCCGTTTAAAGGGGCGGACCGGGGAGCTGTTTTTT
cdr3_aa: CASRLKGRTGELFF

clone_size: NA
v_call: TRBV18
d_call: NA
j_call: TRBJ1-5
cdr3_nt: TGTGCCAGCTCACCTACACGAGGCGATCAGCCCCAGCATTTT
cdr3_aa: CASSPTRGDQPQHF

clone_size: NA
v_call: TRBV5-8
d_call: NA
j_call: TRBJ1-2
cdr3_nt: TGTGCCAGCAGCTCCCGGGCCCCGGAGGGCTATGGCTACACCTTC
cdr3_aa: CASSSRAPEGYGYTF

clone_size: NA
v_call: TRBV2
d_call: NA
j_call: TRBJ1-5
cdr3_nt: TGTGCCAGCTCAGCGGGCGGGGGTCGGAGCAATCAGCCCCAGCATTTT
cdr3_aa: CASSAGGGRSNQPQHF

clone_size: NA
v_call: TRBV6-5
d_call: TRBD1
j_call: TRBJ1-1
cdr3_nt: TGTGCCAGCAGAACAGGGGGCATGATGAACACTGAAGCTTTCTTT
cdr3_aa: CASRTGGMMNTEAFF

clone_size: NA
v_call: TRBV6-1
d_call: TRBD2
j_call: TRBJ2-3
cdr3_nt: TGTGCCAGCAGTGATAGCGGGAGTATGTCAGATACGCAGTATTTT
cdr3_aa: CASSDSGSMSDTQYF

clone_size: NA
v_call: TRBV18
d_call: TRBD1
j_call: TRBJ2-7
cdr3_nt: TGTGCCAGCTCACCGGGACAGGGTCCTAACGAGCAGTACTTC
cdr3_aa: CASSPGQGPNEQYF

clone_size: few
v_call: TRBV11-2
d_call: NA
j_call: TRBJ2-6
cdr3_nt: TGTGCCAGCAGCGGGTCTCACCTAGTACACGCTGGGGCCAACGTCCTGACTTTC
cdr3_aa: CASSGSHLVHAGANVLTF

clone_size: NA
v_call: TRBV6-5
d_call: TRBD1
j_call: TRBJ2-1
cdr3_nt: TGTGCCAGCACCCTGACAGGGAAAAATGAGCAGTTCTTC
cdr3_aa: CASTLTGKNEQFF

clone_size: NA
v_call: TRBV24-1
d_call: TRBD2
j_call: TRBJ2-5
cdr3_nt: TGTGCCACCAGTGACCCCGGACTAGCGAAAGAGACCCAGTACTTC
cdr3_aa: CATSDPGLAKETQYF

clone_size: NA
v_call: TRBV14
d_call: NA
j_call: TRBJ1-2
cdr3_nt: TGTGCCAGCAGCCCAGGACAGACCTATGGCTACACCTTC
cdr3_aa: CASSPGQTYGYTF

clone_size: NA
v_call: TRBV10-1
d_call: NA
j_call: TRBJ1-1
cdr3_nt: TGCGCCAGCAGTGACGGTTCAGGGAAGACTTTCTTT
cdr3_aa: CASSDGSGKTFF

clone_size: NA
v_call: TRBV2
d_call: NA
j_call: TRBJ2-2
cdr3_nt: TGTGCCAGCAGTGGACAAACCACCGGGGAGCTGTTTTTT
cdr3_aa: CASSGQTTGELFF